The 22 T cell receptor beta chains below were found in one sample sequenced in a study of blood T cells in healthy people across ages. Primers used in a second PCR of roughly 6 to 11 cycles were a sample-barcoded 5' primer and a J-beta primer mix. TCRdb reprocessed the 5' RACE reads via MiXCR and lists one record per CDR3 protein. Here the sample spans hundreds of thousands of distinct CDR3 sequences, approximately 29% being singletons. The material sequenced was blood. Receptors were obtained from a woman of 80 years or more in good health.

The chain combines TRBV29-1 with TRBJ2-1, with TRBD1 matching 10 bases. Per the germline V gene, CDR1 is SQVTM and CDR2 is ANQGSEA. Germline trimming cut 3 bases from V and 7 bases from J; bases unmatched to any gene: 3. CDR3 length: 13 amino acids. The CDR3 DNA sequence: TGCAGCGTTGAGAGGACAGGGGGGAATGAGCAGTTCTTC. Translated: CSVERTGGNEQFF.

This chain connects TRBV5-1 to TRBJ1-4; D possibly corresponds to TRBD1 (6 bases). In germline, CDR1 is SGHRS, CDR2 YFSETQ. The V gene lost 1 base and the J gene lost 8 bases, with 15 bases spanning the gap. The CDR3 is 15 amino acids. The CDR3, as DNA: TGCGCCAGCAGCTTGACAGGGAGGGTCGGAGAAAAACTGTTTTTT. This encodes CASSLTGRVGEKLFF.

This chain joins TRBV28 and TRBJ2-1; D gene ambiguous. Trimming removed 2 bases at V and 5 bases at J, with 7 bases between. This CDR3 is 13 amino acids long. Germline V gives CDR1 MDHEN, CDR2 SYDVKM. The CDR3 region is CASSLIINNEQFF. CDR3 DNA sequence: TGTGCCAGCAGTTTAATTATTAACAATGAGCAGTTCTTC.

This chain joins TRBV20-1 and TRBJ1-6, with D unclear. CDR1 is DFQATT and CDR2 is SNEGSKA in the germline V gene (reference sequence). This CDR3 spans 15 amino acids. V was trimmed by 6 bases and J by 9 bases, leaving 21 bases between them. In nucleotides, the CDR3 is TGCAGTGCAGACGAAACCGGCCGGTCGGCTTCACCCCTCCACTTT. It codes for CSADETGRSASPLHF.

In this sample, this clonotype turned up once. Germline is not matched at one junction end, which may reflect a read error. The rearrangement uses TRBV6-2 or TRBV6-3 and TRBJ2-7, with a possible D match to TRBD2 (7 bases). Germline V gene sequence: CDR1 MNHEY, CDR2 SVGEGT. The CDR3 runs to 15 residues. This CDR3 is CASSDRWGGRNEQYF. The CDR3 DNA sequence: TGCGCCAGCAGTGATCGGTGGGGGGGCCGGAATGAGCAGTACTTC.

The rearrangement uses TRBV5-1 and TRBJ2-7; D possibly corresponds to TRBD2 (6 bases). The germline V and J ends were trimmed by 0 bases and 2 bases, with 12 bases remaining between them. In germline, CDR1 is SGHRS, CDR2 YFSETQ. The CDR3 is 15 amino acids. The CDR3 sequence is CASSLELARPYEQYF. CDR3 in DNA: TGCGCCAGCAGCTTGGAGCTAGCGCGACCCTACGAGCAGTACTTC.

The chain carries TRBV7-2 and TRBJ2-1; TRBD1 is a possible D gene (7 bases). CDR1 and CDR2 from the germline V gene are SGHTA and FQGNSA. This CDR3 has 15 amino acids. V shed 7 bases and J shed 0 bases, with 13 bases lying between them. The chain's CDR3 is CASKTGRSSYNEQFF. In DNA form, the CDR3 reads TGTGCCAGCAAGACAGGGAGGAGCTCCTACAATGAGCAGTTCTTC.

The rearrangement joins TRBV21-1 to TRBJ2-4; TRBD1, the table's D call, was not compared with the DNA. TRBV21-1 is a pseudogene. The CDR3 runs 15 residues. CDR3 bases: TGTGCCAGCAGCGCCCGGGACGGGTCCGGGCGCATTCAGTACTTC. This encodes CASSARDGSGRIQYF.

This clonotype was seen a handful of times. V usage is TRBV7-2 and J usage is TRBJ2-5, with 11 positions matching TRBD2. This CDR3 has 16 residues. Losses at the gene ends were 6 bases for V and 2 bases for J; bases not matched to a gene: 8. Germline-derived CDR1 and CDR2 are SGHTA and FQGNSA. The CDR3 nucleotides are TGTGCCAGCAGTCCTACTAGCGGGGGATATCAAGAGACCCAGTACTTC. Its translation: CASSPTSGGYQETQYF.

This clonotype was seen a few times. One base away lies a much larger clone, so this may be a sequencing read error. The chain recombines TRBV15 with TRBJ2-7; the match to TRBD1 covers 12 bases. The CDR3 is 16 residues long. The germline V gene encodes CDR1 LNHNV and CDR2 YYDKDF (reference sequence). Trimming cost V 1 base and J 7 bases; bases outside gene matches: 8. CDR3 in DNA: TGTGCCACCAGCAGAGCCACCGGGACAGGGGGCGGGGAGCAGTACTTC. The encoded protein is CATSRATGTGGGEQYF.

In this sample, this clonotype turned up many times. The chain employs TRBV20-1 and TRBJ2-7; possibly TRBD1 or TRBD2 for D (6 bases each). The germline V and J ends were trimmed by 1 base and 4 bases, with 14 bases remaining between them. The CDR3 contains 14 residues. The germline V gene has CDR1 DFQATT and CDR2 SNEGSKA (reference sequence). CDR3 nucleotides: TGCAGTGCTAGAGGGGGGGCAGGTCGGTACGAGCAGTACTTC. Its protein product is CSARGGAGRYEQYF.

This clonotype was recorded at least ten times. The genes are TRBV4-3 and TRBJ1-4; 9 positions agree with TRBD1. From germline, CDR1 is LGHNA and CDR2 YSLEER. V lost 1 base and J lost 8; bases outside the gene matches: 5. The length of the CDR3 is 15 residues. CDR3 protein: CASSQGDREEEKLFF. The CDR3, as DNA: TGCGCCAGCAGCCAAGGGGACAGGGAAGAGGAAAAACTGTTTTTT.

This clonotype was counted between two and nine times. The rearrangement joins TRBV6-2 or TRBV6-3 to TRBJ2-1; 9 bases fit TRBD1. The CDR3 covers 14 residues. Germline loops: CDR1 MNHEY, CDR2 SVGEGT. V was clipped by 6 bases and J by 7 bases; unmatched bases: 7. The CDR3 loop reads CASRRDRASNEQFF. Written as DNA, the CDR3 is TGTGCCAGCAGGAGGGACAGGGCTTCAAATGAGCAGTTCTTC.

Turning to this clonotype: This clone may be a read error of a much larger clone one base away. The rearrangement links TRBV3-1 to TRBJ2-1, with 9 bases identical to TRBD2. Losses at the gene ends were 3 bases for V and 8 bases for J; bases not matched to a gene: 5. CDR1 LGHDT and CDR2 YNNKEL come from the germline V gene (reference sequence). The CDR3 spans 14 residues. The DNA of the CDR3 is TGTGCCAGCAGCCACGCGGGGGGGCGAGATGAGCAGTTCTTC. Protein: CASSHAGGRDEQFF.

This clonotype was seen ten or more times. The genes are TRBV3-1 and TRBJ1-4; 7 bases line up with TRBD1. J gave up 7 bases and V 2 bases, and 10 bases lay outside the gene matches. Germline lookup yields CDR1 LGHDT and CDR2 YNNKEL (reference sequence). The CDR3 sequence is 16 residues long. CDR3 protein: CASSQTGRGPSEKLFF. The DNA of the CDR3 is TGTGCCAGCAGCCAAACCGGGAGGGGGCCGAGTGAAAAACTGTTTTTT.

Here the CDR3 reads CASSLGGGGRRNEQFF. The CDR3 nucleotides are TGTGCCAGCAGCTTAGGAGGCGGGGGCCGACGCAATGAGCAGTTCTTC. The V gene is TRBV7-2, the J gene TRBJ2-1, with D possibly TRBD2 on 7 matching bases. Germline values: CDR1 SGHTA, CDR2 FQGNSA. The CDR3 is made up of 16 amino acids. Trimming left V 1 base short and J 6 bases short, with 16 bases between.

As for this clonotype: A much larger clone differs by one base, so this may be a read error. V is TRBV6-6 and J is TRBJ1-1, with no clear D. CDR3 size: 14 residues. The V gene's germline CDR1 is MNHNY and CDR2 SVGAGI (reference sequence). Written as DNA, the CDR3 is TGTACCAGCAGAGAGACGGGCCTCGGAACTGAAGCTTTCTTT. It codes for CTSRETGLGTEAFF.

The CDR3 loop is CSAGGLAQETQYF. Here the CDR3 DNA reads TGCAGTGCTGGGGGACTAGCCCAAGAGACCCAGTACTTC. V is TRBV20-1 and J is TRBJ2-5; 9 bases align to TRBD2. CDR3 length: 13 amino acids. The V gene end was trimmed by 5 bases and the J gene end by 1 base; junction bases not matched to a gene: 2. The germline V gene encodes CDR1 DFQATT and CDR2 SNEGSKA (reference sequence).

There are a few counts of this clonotype. The chain carries TRBV12-3 or TRBV12-4 and TRBJ1-6; D is unresolved. CDR3 length: 12 amino acids. Trimming cost V 6 bases and J 9 bases, with 9 bases left between them. The chain's CDR3 is CASRVAGSPLHF. The CDR3 DNA is TGTGCCAGCAGAGTTGCAGGTTCACCCCTCCACTTT.

This clonotype was counted a few times. The junction departs from the called germline gene at one end, perhaps through a read error. The J gene is TRBJ2-5, the V gene TRBV5-1; no firm D call. The CDR3 is made up of 12 amino acids. The germline V gene has CDR1 SGHRS and CDR2 YFSETQ. This CDR3 reads CASSTHQETPYF. CDR3 nucleotide sequence: TGCGCCAGCAGCACCCACCAAGAGACCCCGTACTTC.

The chain uses TRBV20-1 and TRBJ1-6, with 8 bases fitting TRBD1. The V gene's germline CDR1 is DFQATT and CDR2 SNEGSKA (reference sequence). After removal of 0 bases from V and 7 bases from J, the junction contained 11 bases not matched to a gene. The CDR3 runs to 17 residues. CDR3 nucleotide sequence: TGCAGTGCTAGAGATGTCCGGACAGGGACGCGAAATTCACCCCTCCACTTT. The encoded protein is CSARDVRTGTRNSPLHF.

This clonotype came up a few times. The chain joins TRBV7-3 to TRBJ2-7; 9 positions match TRBD1. CDR3 length: 16 residues. The germline gives CDR1 SGHTA, CDR2 FQGTGA. V was clipped by 0 bases and J by 3 bases; unmatched bases: 6. CDR3 residues: CASSLTGGTGSYEQYF. DNA for the CDR3: TGTGCCAGCAGCTTAACGGGGGGGACAGGGAGCTACGAGCAGTACTTC.